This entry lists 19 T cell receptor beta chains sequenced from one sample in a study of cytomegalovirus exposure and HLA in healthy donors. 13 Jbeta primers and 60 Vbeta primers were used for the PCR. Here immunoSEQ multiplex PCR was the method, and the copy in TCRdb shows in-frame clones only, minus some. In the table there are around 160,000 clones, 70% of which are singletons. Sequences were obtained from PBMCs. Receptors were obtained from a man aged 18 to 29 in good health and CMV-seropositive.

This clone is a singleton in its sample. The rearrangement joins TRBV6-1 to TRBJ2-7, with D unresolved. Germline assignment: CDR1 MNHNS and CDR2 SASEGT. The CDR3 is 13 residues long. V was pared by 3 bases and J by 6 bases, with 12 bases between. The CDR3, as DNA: TGTGCCAGCAGTGAGGCAGGCCGGCTCGAGCAGTACGTC. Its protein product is CASSEAGRLEQYV.

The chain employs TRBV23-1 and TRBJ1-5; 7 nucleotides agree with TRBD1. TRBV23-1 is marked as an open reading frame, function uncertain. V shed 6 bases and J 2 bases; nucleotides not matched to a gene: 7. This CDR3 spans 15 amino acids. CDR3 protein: CASRGTESCNQPQHF. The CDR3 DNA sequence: TGCGCCAGCAGAGGGACAGAATCCTGCAATCAGCCCCAGCATTTT.

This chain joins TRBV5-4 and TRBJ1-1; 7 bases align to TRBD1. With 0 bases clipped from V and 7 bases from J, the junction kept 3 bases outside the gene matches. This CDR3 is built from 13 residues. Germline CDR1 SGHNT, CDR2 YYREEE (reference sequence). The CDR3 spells CASSLEQGNEAFF. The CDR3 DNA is TGTGCCAGCAGCTTGGAACAGGGGAATGAAGCTTTCTTT.

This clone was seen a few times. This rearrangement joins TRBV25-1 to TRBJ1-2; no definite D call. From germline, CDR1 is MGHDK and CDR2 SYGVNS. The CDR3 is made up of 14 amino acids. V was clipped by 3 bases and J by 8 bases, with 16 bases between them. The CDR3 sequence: CASSDLGGSWGYTF. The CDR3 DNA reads TGTGCCAGCAGTGACCTAGGTGGCAGCTGGGGCTACACCTTC.

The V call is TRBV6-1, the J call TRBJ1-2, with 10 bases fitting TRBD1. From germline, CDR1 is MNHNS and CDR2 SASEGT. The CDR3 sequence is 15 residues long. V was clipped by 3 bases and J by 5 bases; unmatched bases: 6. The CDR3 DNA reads TGTGCCAGCAGTGAGAGGAGGACAGGGGGGTATGGCTACACCTTC. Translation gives CASSERRTGGYGYTF.

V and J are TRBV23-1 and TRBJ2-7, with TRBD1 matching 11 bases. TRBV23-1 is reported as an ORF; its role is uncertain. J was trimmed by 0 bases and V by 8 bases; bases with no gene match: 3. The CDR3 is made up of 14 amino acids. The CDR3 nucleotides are TGCGCCAGCGGGACAGGGGGAAGCTCCTACGAGCAGTACGTC. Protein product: CASGTGGSSYEQYV.

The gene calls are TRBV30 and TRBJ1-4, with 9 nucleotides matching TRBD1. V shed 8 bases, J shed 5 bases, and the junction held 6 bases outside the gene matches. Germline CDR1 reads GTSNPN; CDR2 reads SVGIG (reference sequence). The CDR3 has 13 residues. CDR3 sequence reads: CALAGTGNEKLFF. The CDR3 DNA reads TGTGCCCTCGCCGGGACAGGGAATGAAAAACTGTTTTTT.

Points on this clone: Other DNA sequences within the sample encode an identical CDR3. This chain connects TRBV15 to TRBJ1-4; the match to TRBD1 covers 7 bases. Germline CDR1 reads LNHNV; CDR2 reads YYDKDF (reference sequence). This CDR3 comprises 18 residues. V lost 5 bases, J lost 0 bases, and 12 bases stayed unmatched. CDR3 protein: CATSQGQGEPATNEKLFF. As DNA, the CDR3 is TGTGCCACCAGCCAGGGGCAGGGGGAACCCGCAACTAATGAAAAACTGTTTTTT.

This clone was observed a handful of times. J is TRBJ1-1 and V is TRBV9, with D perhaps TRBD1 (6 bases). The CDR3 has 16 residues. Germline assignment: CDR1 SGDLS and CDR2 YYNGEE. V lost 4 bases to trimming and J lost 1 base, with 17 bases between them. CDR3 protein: CASSPLPGVQNTEAFF. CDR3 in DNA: TGTGCCAGCAGCCCTCTCCCAGGGGTTCAGAACACTGAAGCTTTCTTT.

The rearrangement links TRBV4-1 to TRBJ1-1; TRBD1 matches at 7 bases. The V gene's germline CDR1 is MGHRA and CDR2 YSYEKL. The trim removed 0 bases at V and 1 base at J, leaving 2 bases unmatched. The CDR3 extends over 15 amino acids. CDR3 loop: CASSQDRGWNTEAFF. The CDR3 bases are TGCGCCAGCAGCCAAGACAGGGGGTGGAACACTGAAGCTTTCTTT.

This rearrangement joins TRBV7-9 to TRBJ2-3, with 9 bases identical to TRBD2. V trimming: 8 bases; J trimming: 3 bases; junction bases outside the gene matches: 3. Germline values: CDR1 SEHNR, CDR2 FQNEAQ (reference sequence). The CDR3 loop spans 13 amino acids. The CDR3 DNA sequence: TGTGCCAGCCTAGCGGGAAGAACAGATACGCAGTATTTT. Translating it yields CASLAGRTDTQYF.

CDR3 protein: CAWRRSSYNEQFF. CDR3 DNA sequence: TGTGCCTGGCGGAGGTCCTCCTACAATGAGCAGTTCTTC. The chain carries TRBV30 and TRBJ2-1; perhaps TRBD2 as D (5 bases). The germline gives CDR1 GTSNPN, CDR2 SVGIG (reference sequence). There are 13 residues in the CDR3. The V gene lost 5 bases and the J gene lost 0 bases, with 8 bases spanning the gap.

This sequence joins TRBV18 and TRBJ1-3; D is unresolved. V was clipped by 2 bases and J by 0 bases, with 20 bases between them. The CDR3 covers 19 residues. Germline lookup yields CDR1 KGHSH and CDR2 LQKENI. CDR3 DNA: TGTGCCAGCTCACCAATGATCTCGGCAGGATCAATCTCTGGAAACACCATATATTTT. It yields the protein CASSPMISAGSISGNTIYF.

In DNA form, the CDR3 reads TGTGCCATCAGTGAGCCCGGGACAGGGGGGGACTATGGCTACACCTTC. This sequence encodes CAISEPGTGGDYGYTF. This rearrangement joins TRBV10-3 to TRBJ1-2; TRBD1 agrees at 11 bases. The germline gives CDR1 ENHRY, CDR2 SYGVKD. The CDR3 has 16 residues. V shed 2 bases and J 3 bases; nucleotides not matched to a gene: 5.

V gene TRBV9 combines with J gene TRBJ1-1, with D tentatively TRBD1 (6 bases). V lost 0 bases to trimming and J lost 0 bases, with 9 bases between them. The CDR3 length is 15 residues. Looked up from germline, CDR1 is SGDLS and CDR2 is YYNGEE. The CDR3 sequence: CASSVGTGLNTEAFF. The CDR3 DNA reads TGTGCCAGCAGCGTAGGTACAGGGCTGAACACTGAAGCTTTCTTT. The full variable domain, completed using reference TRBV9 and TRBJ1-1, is DSGVTQTPKHLITATGQRVTLRCSPRSGDLSVYWYQQSLDQGLQFLIQYYNGEERAKGNILERFSAQQFPDLHSELNLSSLELGDSALYFCASSVGTGLNTEAFFGQGTRLTVV.

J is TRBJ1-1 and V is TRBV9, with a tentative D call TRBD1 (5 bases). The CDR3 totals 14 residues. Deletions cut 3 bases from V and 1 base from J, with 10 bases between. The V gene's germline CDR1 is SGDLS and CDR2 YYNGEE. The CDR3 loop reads CASSAGDSNTEAFF. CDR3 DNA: TGTGCCAGCAGCGCGGGGGATTCGAACACTGAAGCTTTCTTT.

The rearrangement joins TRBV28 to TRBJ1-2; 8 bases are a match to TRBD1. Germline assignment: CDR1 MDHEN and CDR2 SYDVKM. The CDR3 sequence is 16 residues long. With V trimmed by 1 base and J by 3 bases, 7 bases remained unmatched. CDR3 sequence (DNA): TGTGCCAGCAGTTTATCCCGGACAGGGAGGGACTATGGCTACACCTTC. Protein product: CASSLSRTGRDYGYTF.

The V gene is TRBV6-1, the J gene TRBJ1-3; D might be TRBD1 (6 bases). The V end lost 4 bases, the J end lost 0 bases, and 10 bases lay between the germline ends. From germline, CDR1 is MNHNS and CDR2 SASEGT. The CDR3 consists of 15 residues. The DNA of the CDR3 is TGTGCCAGCAGTGTCCACAGGGTCTCTGGAAACACCATATATTTT. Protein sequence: CASSVHRVSGNTIYF.

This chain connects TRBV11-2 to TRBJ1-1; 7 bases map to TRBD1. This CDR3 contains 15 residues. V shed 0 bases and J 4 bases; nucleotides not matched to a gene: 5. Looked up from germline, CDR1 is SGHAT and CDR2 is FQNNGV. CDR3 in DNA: TGTGCCAGCAGCTTAGATTACGCAGGGGGCACTGAAGCTTTCTTT. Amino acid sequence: CASSLDYAGGTEAFF.